These T cell receptor beta chains were read from a single sample in a study of cytomegalovirus exposure and HLA in healthy donors. TCRdb keeps only in-frame clones here, not all; method: immunoSEQ multiplex PCR. The sample records 100,000 to 150,000 clones, 90% to 95% being singletons. Sample: PBMCs. The receptors were gathered from a woman younger than 30 in good health and CMV-seronegative. Both conserved end residues are part of each CDR3. Each record gives: clone size, D gene, J gene, V gene, CDR3 protein, CDR3 DNA. The D gene is left open where the match is weak. Clone size, where shown, is once, few, many, or a class for clones that have expanded.

NA | TRBD1 | TRBJ1-6 | TRBV6-7 | CAAGQGSRESPLHF | TGTGCCGCGGGACAGGGGAGTAGAGAATCACCCCTCCACTTT
NA | NA | TRBJ2-7 | TRBV7-9 | CASSLGSVMAYEQYF | TGTGCCAGCAGCTTAGGCTCGGTCATGGCCTACGAGCAGTACTTC
once | TRBD1 | TRBJ1-1 | TRBV28 | CASRYRGTEAFF | TGTGCCAGCAGGTACAGGGGTACTGAAGCTTTCTTT
few | NA | TRBJ1-5 | TRBV28 | CASSLQADQPQHF | TGTGCCAGCAGTTTACAGGCAGATCAGCCCCAGCATTTT
NA | TRBD2 | TRBJ2-1 | TRBV28 | CASRSGGAYNEQFF | TGTGCCAGCAGGTCGGGGGGGGCCTACAATGAGCAGTTCTTC
NA | NA | TRBJ2-7 | TRBV19 | CASSRGVGSSYEQYF | TGTGCCAGTAGTAGGGGGGTCGGGAGTTCCTACGAGCAGTACTTC
NA | TRBD1 | TRBJ2-7 | TRBV19 | CASSETGDVFYEQYF | TGTGCCAGTAGTGAGACAGGGGACGTCTTCTACGAGCAGTACTTC
NA | NA | TRBJ2-7 | TRBV28 | CASRPSSGHNRNYEQYF | TGTGCCAGCAGGCCGTCGTCAGGCCACAATCGGAACTACGAGCAGTACTTC
NA | TRBD1 | TRBJ2-5 | TRBV4-1 | CASSQRDREETQYF | TGCGCCAGCAGCCAAAGGGACAGGGAAGAGACCCAGTACTTC
NA | NA | TRBJ2-6 | TRBV28 | CASLPSGANVLTF | TGTGCCAGCCTCCCGTCTGGGGCCAACGTCCTGACTTTC
NA | TRBD2 | TRBJ2-7 | TRBV5-1 | CASSLGVLADSYEQYF | TGCGCCAGCAGCTTGGGTGTACTAGCGGATTCCTACGAGCAGTACTTC
NA | TRBD1 | TRBJ2-7 | TRBV5-4 | CASSFRDRGLYEQYF | TGTGCCAGCAGCTTCCGGGACAGGGGGTTATACGAGCAGTACTTC
NA | TRBD2 | TRBJ2-7 | TRBV4-2 | CASSLGASGSYEQYF | TGTGCCAGCAGCCTCGGGGCTAGCGGGAGCTACGAGCAGTACTTC
NA | NA | TRBJ1-1 | TRBV6-1 | CASSDFFGGRIAEAFF | TGTGCCAGCAGTGATTTTTTTGGGGGCAGGATAGCTGAAGCTTTCTTT
NA | NA | TRBJ2-1 | TRBV28 | CASGKEGDEQFF | TGTGCCAGCGGGAAGGAGGGCGATGAGCAGTTCTTC
NA | TRBD1 | TRBJ2-1 | TRBV7-8 | CASSSGQGGDEQFF | TGTGCCAGCAGCTCGGGACAGGGGGGCGATGAGCAGTTCTTC